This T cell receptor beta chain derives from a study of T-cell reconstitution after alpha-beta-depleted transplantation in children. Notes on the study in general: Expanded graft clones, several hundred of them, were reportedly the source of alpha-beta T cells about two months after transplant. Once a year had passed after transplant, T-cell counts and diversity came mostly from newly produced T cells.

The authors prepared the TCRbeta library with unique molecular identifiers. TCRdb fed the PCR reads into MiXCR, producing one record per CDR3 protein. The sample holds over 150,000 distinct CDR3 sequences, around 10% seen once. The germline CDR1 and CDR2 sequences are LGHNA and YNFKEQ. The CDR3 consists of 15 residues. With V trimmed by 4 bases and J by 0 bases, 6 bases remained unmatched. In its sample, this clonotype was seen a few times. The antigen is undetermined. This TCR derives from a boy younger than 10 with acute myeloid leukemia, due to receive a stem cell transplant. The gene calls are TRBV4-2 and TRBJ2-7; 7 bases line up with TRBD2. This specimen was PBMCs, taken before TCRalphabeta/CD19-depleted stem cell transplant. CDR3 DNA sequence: TGTGCCAGCAGCCCAGCTAGCGGATTCTCCTACGAGCAGTACTTC. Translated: CASSPASGFSYEQYF.